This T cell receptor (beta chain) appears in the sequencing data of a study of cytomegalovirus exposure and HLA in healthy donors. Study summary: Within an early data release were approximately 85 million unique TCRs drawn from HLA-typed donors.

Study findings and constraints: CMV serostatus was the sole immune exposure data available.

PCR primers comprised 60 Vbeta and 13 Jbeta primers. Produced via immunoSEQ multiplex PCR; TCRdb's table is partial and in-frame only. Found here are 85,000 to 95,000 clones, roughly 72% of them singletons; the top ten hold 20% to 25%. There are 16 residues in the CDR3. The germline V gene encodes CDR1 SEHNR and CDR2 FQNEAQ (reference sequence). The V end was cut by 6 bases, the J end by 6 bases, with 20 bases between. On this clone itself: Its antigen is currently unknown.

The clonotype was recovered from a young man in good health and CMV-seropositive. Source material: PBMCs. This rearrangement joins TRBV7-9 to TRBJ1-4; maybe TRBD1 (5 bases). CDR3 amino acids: CASSILGGAEHEKLFF. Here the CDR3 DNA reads TGTGCCAGCAGTATACTGGGCGGGGCAGAGCATGAAAAACTGTTTTTT.